These 23 T cell receptor beta chains were all obtained from the same sample, sequenced in a study of cytomegalovirus exposure and HLA in healthy donors. Vbeta (60) and Jbeta (13) primers were used in the PCR. Sequencing used immunoSEQ multiplex PCR; TCRdb keeps in-frame clones, though not all of them. The sample carries about 190,000 clones, 82% recorded once. The sample comprised PBMCs. These receptors were obtained from a woman aged 18-30 years in good health and CMV-seronegative.

The CDR3 protein is CAISEIDGNTIYF. The CDR3 DNA reads as TGTGCCATCAGTGAGATAGATGGAAACACCATATATTTT. J is TRBJ1-3 and V is TRBV10-3; no firm D call. The CDR3 extends over 13 amino acids. Germline loops: CDR1 ENHRY, CDR2 SYGVKD. The germline V and J ends were trimmed by 2 bases and 3 bases, with 5 bases remaining between them.

This clone was counted a single time. A clone one base away is much larger, so this may be a read error. The chain employs TRBV6-1 and TRBJ1-1; perhaps TRBD1 as D (5 bases). Looked up from germline, CDR1 is MNHNS and CDR2 is SASEGT. The V and J ends lost 5 bases and 1 base respectively, with 8 bases between them. The CDR3 length is 13 residues. In DNA, the CDR3 is TGTGCCAGCAGTTTCCAGGGGAACACTGAAGCTTTCTTT. Its translation is CASSFQGNTEAFF.

This rearrangement joins TRBV19 to TRBJ1-6; 9 bases match TRBD1. Trimming at V came to 5 bases and at J to 8 bases, leaving 10 bases not matched to a gene. Germline V CDR1 and CDR2: LNHDA, SQIVND (reference sequence). The length of the CDR3 is 16 residues. The CDR3 here is CASSRSWTGDYSPLHF. The DNA of the CDR3 is TGTGCCAGTAGTCGTTCCTGGACAGGGGATTATTCACCCCTCCACTTT.

The J gene is TRBJ2-7, the V gene TRBV29-1; weak D call: TRBD2 (5 bases). V was shortened by 4 bases and J by 2 bases, with 18 bases between the two germline ends. The germline V gene encodes CDR1 SQVTM and CDR2 ANQGSEA. This CDR3 is 15 amino acids long. The CDR3 DNA follows: TGCAGCGTTGGGGTAGAGGGCTATCCACCCTACGAGCAGTACTTC. It specifies CSVGVEGYPPYEQYF.

V usage is TRBV6-6 and J usage is TRBJ1-1; 7 bases are a match to TRBD1. Trimming cost V 2 bases and J 7 bases; bases outside gene matches: 4. Germline-derived CDR1 and CDR2 are MNHNY and SVGAGI (reference sequence). CDR3 length equals 13 residues. The CDR3 sequence is CASSYAGTDEAFF. CDR3 sequence (DNA): TGTGCCAGCAGTTACGCAGGGACAGATGAAGCTTTCTTT.

The chain combines TRBV27 with TRBJ2-1; 7 bases are a match to TRBD1. After removal of 4 bases from V and 6 bases from J, the junction contained 3 bases not matched to a gene. This CDR3 spans 13 amino acids. Per germline, CDR1 MNHEY and CDR2 SMNVEV (reference sequence). The CDR3 nucleotides read TGTGCCAGCAGTTCACAGGGGATCAATGAGCAGTTCTTC. Encoded protein: CASSSQGINEQFF.

The chain is built from TRBV27 and TRBJ2-7, with D unclear. The V end lost 4 bases, the J end lost 2 bases, and 6 bases lay between the germline ends. This CDR3 comprises 12 residues. The germline gives CDR1 MNHEY, CDR2 SMNVEV (reference sequence). The DNA for the CDR3 is TGTGCCAGCAGTTCTAACCCCTACGAGCAGTACTTC. Its translation: CASSSNPYEQYF.

The chain employs TRBV18 and TRBJ2-7, with D tentatively TRBD1 or TRBD2 (9 bases each). The CDR3 spans 18 residues. Germline loops: CDR1 KGHSH, CDR2 LQKENI. Trimming removed 3 bases at V and 4 bases at J, with 25 bases between. Here the CDR3 DNA reads TGTGCCAGCTCACCCAACAGGGGGCAGCGGGAGGATATGTACGAGCAGTACTTC. The encoded protein is CASSPNRGQREDMYEQYF.

The genes are TRBV29-1 and TRBJ1-3; D ambiguous. Germline assignment: CDR1 SQVTM and CDR2 ANQGSEA. Trimming pared 4 bases from V and 0 bases from J, leaving 7 bases between. The CDR3 has 13 residues. The CDR3 nucleotides are TGCAGCGTTGTGTGGGCCTCTGGAAACACCATATATTTT. Amino acid sequence: CSVVWASGNTIYF.

The genes are TRBV6-1 and TRBJ1-1; D not resolved. Germline CDR1 and CDR2: MNHNS and SASEGT. The CDR3 is 13 amino acids. Trimming took off 7 bases at V and 1 base at J, with 10 bases between the two ends. This CDR3 is CASIVMRNTEAFF. The DNA of the CDR3 is TGTGCCAGCATCGTGATGCGGAACACTGAAGCTTTCTTT.

The rearrangement links TRBV5-1 to TRBJ2-1; maybe TRBD1 (5 bases). The germline gives CDR1 SGHRS, CDR2 YFSETQ. With 0 bases removed from V and 6 bases from J, the gap between germline ends came to 13 bases. The CDR3 loop spans 15 amino acids. As DNA, the CDR3 is TGCGCCAGCAGCTTGGATAGCTCACAGGTCAATGAGCAGTTCTTC. Its protein product is CASSLDSSQVNEQFF.

CDR3 loop: CSVEQGAQETQYF. The CDR3 nucleotides are TGCAGCGTTGAACAGGGGGCTCAAGAGACCCAGTACTTC. The genes are TRBV29-1 and TRBJ2-5; 8 positions agree with TRBD1. The J segment lost 2 bases and the V segment lost 2 bases, leaving 1 base of the junction unmatched. The V gene's germline CDR1 is SQVTM and CDR2 ANQGSEA. This CDR3 contains 13 residues.

Here the CDR3 DNA reads TGTGCCAGCAGTGAAGGTCAAGCGGGGAAGCAGTTCTTC. Translating it yields CASSEGQAGKQFF. V is TRBV2 and J is TRBJ2-1, with 7 bases aligning to TRBD2. The V gene's germline CDR1 is SNHLY and CDR2 FYNNEI. This CDR3 is built from 13 residues. J gave up 11 bases and V 1 base, and 5 bases lay outside the gene matches.

V gene TRBV4-2 combines with J gene TRBJ2-1; 15 positions agree with TRBD2. Per germline, CDR1 LGHNA and CDR2 YNFKEQ. The length of the CDR3 is 15 residues. J lost 9 bases, V lost 4 bases, and 4 bases had no gene match. CDR3 in amino acids: CASSPGLAGGIEQFF. CDR3 DNA sequence: TGTGCCAGCAGCCCGGGACTAGCGGGGGGTATTGAGCAGTTCTTC.

This chain uses TRBV13 with TRBJ2-1; 8 positions agree with TRBD2. The CDR3 runs to 14 residues. The V gene end was trimmed by 1 base and the J gene end by 7 bases; junction bases not matched to a gene: 3. Germline CDR1 PRHDT, CDR2 FYEKMQ (reference sequence). The CDR3 spells CASSLAGGWNEQFF. The CDR3, as DNA: TGTGCCAGCAGCTTAGCGGGGGGGTGGAATGAGCAGTTCTTC.

V gene TRBV7-9 combines with J gene TRBJ1-1, with D hard to call. The CDR3 is made up of 12 amino acids. From germline, CDR1 is SEHNR and CDR2 FQNEAQ (reference sequence). V dropped 2 bases and J dropped 3 bases, with 4 bases sitting between them. The chain's CDR3 is CASSLRDTEAFF. As DNA, the CDR3 is TGTGCCAGCAGCTTACGGGACACTGAAGCTTTCTTT.

The chain employs TRBV28 and TRBJ2-3, with 8 positions matching TRBD2. The CDR3 runs to 16 residues. V trimming: 7 bases; J trimming: 1 base; junction bases outside the gene matches: 10. Germline V gives CDR1 MDHEN, CDR2 SYDVKM. The CDR3 nucleotides are TGTGCCAGCACATTCGGCAGCGGGGGTCGCACAGATACGCAGTATTTT. The encoded protein is CASTFGSGGRTDTQYF.

This rearrangement joins TRBV5-8 to TRBJ2-3; perhaps TRBD2 as D (5 bases). The V end was cut by 6 bases, the J end by 2 bases, with 16 bases between. This CDR3 is built from 15 residues. Germline V gene data show CDR1 as SGHTS and CDR2 as YDEGEE. CDR3 bases: TGTGCCAGCACGGGGTTCTTGGGCTCCACAGATACGCAGTATTTT. It is translated as CASTGFLGSTDTQYF.

This clone showed up just a few times. This chain joins TRBV5-6 and TRBJ1-5; D possibly corresponds to TRBD1 (5 bases). Trimming left V 4 bases short and J 7 bases short, with 9 bases between. Germline CDR1 reads SGHDT; CDR2 reads YYEEEE. This CDR3 contains 12 residues. This chain's CDR3 is CASSKGLQPQHF. CDR3 DNA: TGTGCCAGCAGCAAGGGGCTACAGCCCCAGCATTTT.

In its sample, this clone was seen a few times. This chain links TRBV5-1 with TRBJ2-5; no clear D. This CDR3 is 12 amino acids long. Germline V gene lookup returns CDR1 SGHRS and CDR2 YFSETQ. The V gene lost 4 bases and the J gene lost 2 bases, with 6 bases spanning the gap. CDR3 residues: CASSVVQETQYF. The DNA for the CDR3 is TGCGCCAGCAGCGTAGTACAAGAGACCCAGTACTTC.

J is TRBJ1-5 and V is TRBV6-6; no clear D gene. V lost 5 bases and J lost 0, with 11 bases in between. CDR1 and CDR2 from the germline V gene are MNHNY and SVGAGI (reference sequence). CDR3 length: 15 residues. The CDR3 region has the DNA TGTGCCAGCAGTAGCTCAGGTGATAGCAATCAGCCCCAGCATTTT. Encoded protein: CASSSSGDSNQPQHF.

The chain has TRBV9 and TRBJ1-3; D is ambiguous. This CDR3 has 18 residues. The germline CDR1 and CDR2 sequences are SGDLS and YYNGEE. Trimming removed 0 bases at V and 0 bases at J, with 16 bases between. This CDR3 is CASSVAVGSSLSGNTIYF. The CDR3 nucleotides read TGTGCCAGCAGCGTAGCTGTCGGGTCCAGCCTCTCTGGAAACACCATATATTTT.

The table lists this clone with a few counts. The chain couples TRBV6-1 to TRBJ1-1; 9 bases are a match to TRBD1. CDR3 length equals 14 residues. Germline V CDR1 and CDR2: MNHNS, SASEGT. The trim removed 6 bases at V and 4 bases at J, leaving 6 bases unmatched. In nucleotides, the CDR3 is TGTGCCAGCAGCCGGACAGGGGCTGGCACTGAAGCTTTCTTT. It codes for CASSRTGAGTEAFF.